Each of the 9 T cell receptor beta chains below was sequenced from the same sample in a study of T cells in Graves' hyperthyroidism and ophthalmopathy. RNA transcripts were the template for amplifying TCR beta CDR3 regions. The study used the HTBI primer set for a first-round RT-PCR of the TCR CDR3. TCRdb independently ran MiXCR on the multiplex PCR reads; one entry per CDR3 protein. The repertoire has hundreds of thousands of distinct CDR3 sequences, about 38% of them found once; the top ten carry 7.5% to 9.5%. What was sequenced was blood. These receptors were taken from a young man with Graves' hyperthyroidism.

This clonotype was seen many times. This chain joins TRBV10-2 and TRBJ2-2, with D uncertain. The germline V gene encodes CDR1 WSHSY and CDR2 SAAADI. V was clipped by 4 bases and J by 10 bases, with 13 bases between them. This CDR3 contains 13 residues. The CDR3 DNA sequence: TGCGCCAGCAGTGGTGGGTTTGACGTGGAGCTGTTTTTT. Amino acid sequence: CASSGGFDVELFF.

The chain joins TRBV7-2 to TRBJ2-7; D is unresolved. CDR3 length: 14 residues. The V gene lost 5 bases and the J gene lost 5 bases, with 16 bases spanning the gap. The germline V gene encodes CDR1 SGHTA and CDR2 FQGNSA. The CDR3 sequence: CASSQLDSSDEQYF. For the CDR3, the DNA is TGTGCCAGCAGCCAGCTAGATAGTTCCGACGAGCAGTACTTC.

Turning to this clonotype: Given a much more abundant clone one base away, this may be a read error. The chain combines TRBV7-2 with TRBJ2-5; D is unresolved. Germline lookup yields CDR1 SGHTA and CDR2 FQGNSA. The length of the CDR3 is 12 residues. Between the trimmed V and J ends, which lost 4 bases and 9 bases, there was a span of 12 bases. CDR3 nucleotide sequence: TGTGCCAGCAGCTCCCCATCCGTGGCCCAGTACTTC. This gives the protein CASSSPSVAQYF.

The table lists this clonotype with many counts. V and J are TRBV12-3 or TRBV12-4 and TRBJ1-2; 8 bases align to TRBD1. The J segment lost 7 bases and the V segment lost 6 bases, leaving 7 bases of the junction unmatched. The CDR3 sequence is 13 residues long. CDR3 bases: TGTGCCAGCAGAGAGGACAGGGCGACTGGCTACACCTTC. Its protein is CASREDRATGYTF.

V and J are TRBV4-3 and TRBJ1-5; D unresolved. Germline-derived CDR1 and CDR2 are LGHNA and YSLEER. The V end lost 0 bases, the J end lost 2 bases, and 11 bases lay between the germline ends. CDR3 length: 16 amino acids. This CDR3 is CASSQDNGRGNQPQHF. The CDR3 DNA follows: TGCGCCAGCAGCCAAGATAACGGGCGGGGCAATCAGCCCCAGCATTTT.

Only a few counts were recorded for this clonotype. J is TRBJ2-2 and V is TRBV5-1, with D perhaps TRBD1 or TRBD2 (5 bases each). CDR1 is SGHRS, CDR2 YFSETQ, per germline. This CDR3 is 15 amino acids long. V was shortened by 6 bases and J by 1 base, with 13 bases between the two germline ends. This CDR3 is CASKVGALNTGELFF. CDR3 bases: TGCGCCAGCAAGGTCGGGGCTCTGAACACCGGGGAGCTGTTTTTT.

This chain joins TRBV20-1 and TRBJ2-5; D unclear. The CDR3 is 12 amino acids. V dropped 3 bases and J dropped 4 bases, with 9 bases sitting between them. The germline V gene has CDR1 DFQATT and CDR2 SNEGSKA (reference sequence). The chain's CDR3 is CSARGGLETQYF. The CDR3 DNA reads TGCAGTGCTAGGGGCGGATTAGAGACCCAGTACTTC.

This sequence joins TRBV20-1 and TRBJ1-6; the match to TRBD1 covers 10 bases. The V gene end was trimmed by 3 bases and the J gene end by 9 bases; junction bases not matched to a gene: 11. The length of the CDR3 is 16 residues. Per the germline V gene, CDR1 is DFQATT and CDR2 is SNEGSKA (reference sequence). The CDR3 region has the DNA TGCAGTGCTAGCAGACAGGGGGCGAGGAGCAGTTCACCCCTCCACTTT. Encoded protein: CSASRQGARSSSPLHF.

V usage is TRBV20-1 and J usage is TRBJ2-7; D is ambiguous. Germline V gene sequence: CDR1 DFQATT, CDR2 SNEGSKA (reference sequence). The V and J ends lost 5 bases and 6 bases respectively, with 14 bases between them. The CDR3 spans 12 residues. CDR3 residues: CSAAVAGREQYF. CDR3 sequence (DNA): TGCAGTGCTGCGGTAGCAGGTCGCGAGCAGTACTTC.